This TCR beta chain derives from a study of identical twins (dated by TCRdb to 2016 to 2018). Notes on the research overall: TCR alpha and beta repertoires from monozygotic twins, unrelated adults of various ages and cord blood were deep-sequenced to test whether fetal clonotypes persist. To rule out contamination, replicate twin experiments were performed at different times with different library preparation protocols.

All donors were healthy Caucasians. The twin cohort comprised three pairs of female monozygotic twins, all aged about 18 to 30 years. Peripheral blood mononuclear cells were used as the source from which RNA for TCR libraries was isolated. The method behind the library was 5' RACE. For sequencing, an Illumina HiSeq 2000 was employed. A universal primer binding site was added through template switching, and the final cDNA carried a unique molecular identifier so that TCR cDNA molecules could be counted accurately. Specific primers in the conserved constant-segment region were used to synthesize first-strand cDNA for the TCR alpha and beta chains. To control for contamination, every cDNA library was double barcoded, receiving both a SMART-Mk sample barcode and Illumina barcodes. Two successive PCR steps introduced TruSeq adapter sequences along with Illumina sample barcodes. The TCR alpha and beta cDNA libraries were sequenced on the Illumina HiSeq platform using custom primers. The study's processing was this. Raw reads were processed with MiGEC to extract unique molecular identifiers, and MiXCR was used to determine CDR3 positions. Recombination models were inferred per individual with the repgenHMM and IGoR tools using an EM algorithm. Shared clonotypes were analyzed with the tcR package in R, and sharing was normalized by the product of cloneset sizes. To study raw recombination without the effects of thymic and clonal selection, out-of-frame nonproductive sequences were analyzed. The public reads were run again by TCRdb, first through fastp at Q25 and then through MiXCR, and only productive beta chains were kept. Duplicate CDR3 protein sequences are folded into a single record with the most common DNA and genes. These V and J calls rely on TCRdb rather than the paper's analysis. This sample is represented by about 660,000 distinct CDR3 sequences; under 9% of them were singletons. The ten largest clones add up to approximately 0.96% of the sample.

CDR1 SGHTA and CDR2 FQGNSA were looked up in the germline V gene. Trimmed from V: 5 bases; trimmed from J: 3 bases; junction bases lacking a gene match: 7. From its cysteine to its phenylalanine, the CDR3 spans 16 amino acids. The CDR3 DNA has 48 bases and is translated from base 1. Comments on this clonotype: Its antigen specificity is not known. The sample holds no much larger clone one base away, and base qualities are not on file.

What the research found in general, with its limitations: A weaker excess of twin sharing was found in beta out-of-frame sequences because the signal-to-noise ratio was lowered by fewer shared sequences. Fewer insertions were carried by abundant cord blood beta clonotypes, a similar but weaker trend appeared in young adult naive repertoires, and no such trend appeared in memory repertoires. Because the same donors could not be followed over many years, conclusions were based on cross-sectional statistical analysis. Invariant T cells such as MAIT and iNKT could partly confound zero-insertion analyses, though diverse VJ usage argued against this for most clonotypes. In monozygotic twins, out-of-frame TCR alpha sharing was systematically underestimated by recombination models, although the models agreed with sharing between unrelated individuals. Compared with coincidental sharing between unrelated individuals, out-of-frame TCR alpha sequences shared between twins showed an excess of sequences with low generation probability.

This sample was also put to use in a study of yellow fever vaccine responses in identical twins. Drawing on the second study: The T cell response to vaccination in identical twins was reported by the authors to appear partly convergent and partly personalized. The study precisely tracked vaccine-responding T cell clones in identical twins.

This clonotype was sampled from a woman under 30 in good health. Sequences were obtained from PBMCs. The chain is assembled from TRBV7-2 and TRBJ2-6; 7 nucleotides in the junction match TRBD2. The sequence in DNA is TGTGCCAGCAGCCAATATGGGGGGGTTGGGGCCAACGTCCTGACTTTC. It specifies CASSQYGGVGANVLTF.